Presented here are 20 T cell receptor beta chains from one specimen sequenced in a study of blood T cell repertoires in COVID-19. This table comes from immunoSEQ multiplex PCR, and its TCRdb copy is limited to in-frame clones, with some not included. The sample carries about 70,000 clones, roughly 83% recorded once. Material for sequencing was peripheral blood. The receptors here all came from a man aged 30-40 years with COVID-19, enrolled during active disease.

The chain has TRBV24-1 and TRBJ2-3; maybe TRBD2 (5 bases). CDR3 length: 15 amino acids. V was shortened by 1 base and J by 3 bases, with 10 bases between the two germline ends. Germline CDR1 and CDR2: KGHDR and SFDVKD. The chain's CDR3 is CATSDFGVATDTQYF. The CDR3 region has the DNA TGTGCCACCAGTGATTTCGGGGTAGCGACAGATACGCAGTATTTT.

As regards this clone: The sample contains more than one DNA sequence encoding this CDR3. This chain joins TRBV5-5 and TRBJ1-1, with 7 bases aligning to TRBD1. From germline, CDR1 is SGHKS and CDR2 YYEKEE (reference sequence). After removal of 4 bases from V and 4 bases from J, the junction contained 10 bases not matched to a gene. CDR3 length equals 15 residues. CDR3 amino acids: CASSPSGTAGTEAFF. CDR3 sequence (DNA): TGTGCCAGCAGCCCGTCTGGGACAGCTGGCACTGAAGCTTTCTTT.

The chain recombines TRBV5-6 with TRBJ1-5, with D perhaps matching TRBD1 (6 bases). Trimming stripped 4 bases from V and 3 bases from J, with 11 bases between. CDR1 and CDR2 (germline): SGHDT, YYEEEE. This CDR3 is 14 amino acids long. The CDR3 region is CASSRQALNQPQHF. The DNA of the CDR3 is TGTGCCAGCAGCCGACAGGCCCTCAATCAGCCCCAGCATTTT.

V and J are TRBV19 and TRBJ2-1; possibly TRBD2 for D (6 bases). This CDR3 has 15 residues. CDR1 and CDR2 from the germline V gene are LNHDA and SQIVND (reference sequence). V lost 5 bases and J 2 bases, leaving 13 bases between the germline ends. The CDR3 bases are TGTGCCAGTAGTCAAAGGGGCGGGACCTACAATGAGCAGTTCTTC. Protein sequence: CASSQRGGTYNEQFF.

This chain connects TRBV10-2 to TRBJ2-1; 8 bases align to TRBD2. CDR1 is WSHSY and CDR2 is SAAADI in the germline V gene. This CDR3 is built from 14 residues. V dropped 6 bases and J dropped 7; count of bases not matched to a gene: 8. This CDR3 reads CASSPGRARNEQFF. The CDR3 DNA reads TGCGCCAGCAGCCCCGGGAGGGCCCGGAATGAGCAGTTCTTC.

The chain carries TRBV28 and TRBJ1-1; no firm D call. Trimming stripped 4 bases from V and 7 bases from J, with 19 bases between. Germline V gene sequence: CDR1 MDHEN, CDR2 SYDVKM. The CDR3 spans 15 residues. CDR3 region: CASSSSYPNGYEAFF. DNA of the CDR3: TGTGCCAGCAGTTCATCGTACCCGAACGGGTATGAAGCTTTCTTT. The full variable domain, rest sourced from reference TRBV28 and TRBJ1-1, is DVKVTQSSRYLVKRTGEKVFLECVQDMDHENMFWYRQDPGLGLRLIYFSYDVKMKEKGDIPEGYSVSREKKERFSLILESASTNQTSMYLCASSSSYPNGYEAFFGQGTRLTVV.

By sample fraction, this clone is medium-sized (0.01 to 0.1%). This sequence joins TRBV4-2 and TRBJ2-7, with TRBD2 identical over 8 bases. The germline gives CDR1 LGHNA, CDR2 YNFKEQ. With 0 bases clipped from V and 5 bases from J, the junction kept 6 bases outside the gene matches. The CDR3 contains 15 residues. The CDR3 sequence: CASSQEISGNNEQYF. The DNA of the CDR3 is TGTGCCAGCAGCCAAGAGATTAGCGGGAACAACGAGCAGTACTTC.

This clone appeared a few times. The rearrangement joins TRBV2 to TRBJ1-2; no definite D call. Germline values: CDR1 SNHLY, CDR2 FYNNEI. The CDR3 sequence is 13 residues long. The germline V and J ends were trimmed by 4 bases and 7 bases, with 13 bases remaining between them. CDR3 residues: CASSVEGFGGYTF. The CDR3 DNA reads TGTGCCAGCAGTGTTGAGGGCTTCGGTGGCTACACCTTC.

This sequence joins TRBV19 and TRBJ2-3; TRBD2 aligns across 10 bases. The J segment lost 3 bases and the V segment lost 7 bases, leaving 7 bases of the junction unmatched. The CDR3 consists of 15 residues. CDR1 and CDR2 (germline): LNHDA, SQIVND (reference sequence). The CDR3 spells CASIGASGRTDTQYF. For the CDR3, the DNA is TGTGCCAGTATAGGGGCTAGCGGGAGAACAGATACGCAGTATTTT.

V and J are TRBV30 and TRBJ2-2; the D gene is possibly TRBD1 (6 bases). The CDR3 extends over 12 amino acids. V was cut by 4 bases and J by 6 bases, with 9 bases left in between. CDR1 and CDR2 (germline): GTSNPN, SVGIG (reference sequence). CDR3 DNA: TGTGCCTGGAAAGCAGGGGCCGGGGAGCTGTTTTTT. Translating gives CAWKAGAGELFF. Variable domain in full (rest from reference TRBV30 and TRBJ2-2): SQTIHQWPATLVQPVGSPLSLECTVEGTSNPNLYWYRQAAGRGLQLLFYSVGIGQISSEVPQNLSASRPQDRQFILSSKKLLLSDSGFYLCAWKAGAGELFFGEGSRLTVL.

This chain joins TRBV2 and TRBJ2-2; D possibly corresponds to TRBD2 (6 bases). The CDR3 runs 15 residues. Germline V gives CDR1 SNHLY, CDR2 FYNNEI. V lost 4 bases, J lost 0 bases, and 9 bases lay in between. The DNA of the CDR3 is TGTGCCAGCAGTGGGGGGGTGACGAACACCGGGGAGCTGTTTTTT. Translated, it gives CASSGGVTNTGELFF.

This rearrangement joins TRBV3-1 (or the pseudogene TRBV3-2) to TRBJ2-3; 7 bases agree with TRBD2. CDR3 length equals 16 residues. V shed 0 bases and J 6 bases; nucleotides not matched to a gene: 9. Germline values: CDR1 LGHDT, CDR2 YNNKEL (reference sequence). CDR3: CASSQDLAGAGDTQYF. The CDR3, as DNA: TGTGCCAGCAGCCAAGATCTGGCGGGAGCAGGGGATACGCAGTATTTT.

This clone was counted a single time. The rearrangement links TRBV1 to TRBJ1-2. TRBV1 is reported as a pseudogene. There are 13 residues in the CDR3. The CDR3 nucleotides read TGCACCAGCAGCCAGGAGGGCAGCTATGGCTACACCTTC. Its protein is CTSSQEGSYGYTF.

This chain connects TRBV19 to TRBJ1-1; D is undetermined. This CDR3 contains 14 residues. Between the trimmed V and J ends, which lost 0 bases and 5 bases, there was a span of 10 bases. The germline V gene has CDR1 LNHDA and CDR2 SQIVND (reference sequence). CDR3 protein: CASSIDPTYTEAFF. Written as DNA, the CDR3 is TGTGCCAGTAGTATAGATCCCACATATACTGAAGCTTTCTTT.

This clone was seen a few times. The sample holds other DNA sequences that translate to the same CDR3. The chain uses TRBV3-1 (or the pseudogene TRBV3-2) and TRBJ2-7; TRBD1 matches 11 bases. The V gene end was trimmed by 4 bases and the J gene end by 2 bases; junction bases not matched to a gene: 1. The CDR3 extends over 14 amino acids. CDR1 is LGHDT, CDR2 YNNKEL, per germline (reference sequence). CDR3 amino acids: CASSPDRGPYEQYF. The CDR3 bases are TGTGCCAGCAGCCCGGACAGGGGGCCCTACGAGCAGTACTTC.

The V call is TRBV5-6, the J call TRBJ2-2, with D possibly TRBD1 on 6 matching bases. Germline loops: CDR1 SGHDT, CDR2 YYEEEE. Trimming left V 6 bases short and J 0 bases short, with 12 bases between. The CDR3 has 15 amino acids. CDR3 sequence reads: CASTPGHANTGELFF. The CDR3 DNA sequence: TGTGCCAGCACCCCGGGACATGCGAACACCGGGGAGCTGTTTTTT.

V and J are TRBV10-3 and TRBJ2-7; D might be TRBD1 (6 bases). The CDR3 has 14 residues. Trimming shortened V by 10 bases and J by 4 bases, and 20 bases separated the two germline ends. Germline V gives CDR1 ENHRY, CDR2 SYGVKD. The CDR3 DNA reads TGTGCCACCGCAAACAGGGTTGATTCGTACGAGCAGTACTTC. Residues: CATANRVDSYEQYF.

This chain links TRBV7-9 with TRBJ1-4, with D perhaps matching TRBD1 (6 bases). V was trimmed by 3 bases and J by 6 bases, leaving 17 bases between them. The CDR3 has 16 amino acids. Germline V CDR1 and CDR2: SEHNR, FQNEAQ (reference sequence). The CDR3, as DNA: TGTGCCAGCAGCTTGGGGACAACCGGTCGCTATGAAAAACTGTTTTTT. Encoded protein: CASSLGTTGRYEKLFF.

The CDR3: CASSYAGEYGYTF. DNA of the CDR3: TGTGCCAGCAGTTATGCAGGGGAATATGGCTACACCTTC. V usage is TRBV6-6 and J usage is TRBJ1-2; a weak D match, TRBD1 (6 bases). The germline V and J ends were trimmed by 3 bases and 5 bases, with 10 bases remaining between them. The CDR3 has 13 residues. Germline CDR1 is MNHNY and CDR2 is SVGAGI (reference sequence).

J is TRBJ2-7 and V is TRBV6-1; no definite D call. CDR1 and CDR2 (germline): MNHNS, SASEGT. V was pared by 1 base and J by 6 bases, with 7 bases between. The CDR3 is 12 amino acids. This CDR3 reads CASSEDRREQYF. As DNA, the CDR3 is TGTGCCAGCAGTGAAGACAGACGCGAGCAGTACTTC.